The entry below describes one T cell receptor (beta chain). This sample was taken from a study of blood T cell repertoires in COVID-19. This CDR3 has 11 amino acids. Losses at the gene ends were 4 bases for V and 8 bases for J; bases not matched to a gene: 0. Germline loops: CDR1 MNHEY, CDR2 SMNVEV (reference sequence). The assay was immunoSEQ multiplex PCR, and TCRdb's table has in-frame clones only and misses some. The data contain 100,000 to 150,000 clones, 86% of them singletons. This sequence originates from a woman aged 50 to 60 who had recovered from COVID-19. The material sequenced was PBMCs or T cells enriched from blood (not recorded which). J is TRBJ1-2 and V is TRBV27, with 8 bases lining up with TRBD1. CDR3 sequence: CASSSGGGYTF. CDR3 sequence (DNA): TGTGCCAGCAGTTCAGGGGGCGGCTACACCTTC.